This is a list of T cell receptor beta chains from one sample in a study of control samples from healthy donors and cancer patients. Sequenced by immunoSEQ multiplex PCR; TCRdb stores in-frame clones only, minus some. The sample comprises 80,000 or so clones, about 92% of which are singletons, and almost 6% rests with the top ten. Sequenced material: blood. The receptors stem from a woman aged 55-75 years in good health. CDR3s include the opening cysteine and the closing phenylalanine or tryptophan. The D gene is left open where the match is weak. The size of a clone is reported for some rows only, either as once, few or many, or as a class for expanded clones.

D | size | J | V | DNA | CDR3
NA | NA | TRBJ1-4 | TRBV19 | TGTGCCAGTAGGACAGGATCCGTGGCTAATGAAAAACTGTTTTTT | CASRTGSVANEKLFF
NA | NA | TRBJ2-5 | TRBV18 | TGTGCCAGCTCACAGGGAAGGGATGAGACCCAGTACTTC | CASSQGRDETQYF
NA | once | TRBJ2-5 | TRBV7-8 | TGTGCCAGCAGCTTTGGTAGGCCCAGTGCCCTCCAAGAGACCCAGTACTTC | CASSFGRPSALQETQYF
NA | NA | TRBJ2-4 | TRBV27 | TGTGCCAGCAGTTTATCGATAAGTTGGGTCAAAAACATTCAGTACTTC | CASSLSISWVKNIQYF
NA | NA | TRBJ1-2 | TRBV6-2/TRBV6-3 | TGTGCCAGCAGTTATACAGGGAACTATGGCTACACCTTC | CASSYTGNYGYTF
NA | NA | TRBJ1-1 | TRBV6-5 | TGTGCCAGCAGTCGAACGGGGAGGGACACTGAAGCTTTCTTT | CASSRTGRDTEAFF
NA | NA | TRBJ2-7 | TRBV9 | TGTGCCAGCAGCGTAGAGGGAACGTCTACCTACGAGCAGTACTTC | CASSVEGTSTYEQYF
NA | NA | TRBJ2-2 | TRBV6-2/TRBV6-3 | TGTGCCAGCAGCACATTAGGGGAGCTGTTTTTT | CASSTLGELFF
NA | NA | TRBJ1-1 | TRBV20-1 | TGCAGTGCTCACCGCTGGACTGAAGCTTTCTTT | CSAHRWTEAFF
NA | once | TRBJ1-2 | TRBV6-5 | TGTGCCAGCAGTTACCCAGGGGCCAGGGGCTACACCTTC | CASSYPGARGYTF
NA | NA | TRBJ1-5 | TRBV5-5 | TGTGCCAGCAGCTTGACGCAGGTCAACAATCAGCCCCAGCATTTT | CASSLTQVNNQPQHF
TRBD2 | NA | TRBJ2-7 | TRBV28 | TGTGCCAGCAGTCCCGGGACTAGCGGATCCTACGAGCAGTACTTC | CASSPGTSGSYEQYF
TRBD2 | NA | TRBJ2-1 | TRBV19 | TGTGCCAGTAGTACTCTAGCGGGAGAGTCGTTCTACAATGAGCAGTTCTTC | CASSTLAGESFYNEQFF
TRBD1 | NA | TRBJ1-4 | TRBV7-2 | TGTGCCAGCAGAGATGGACAGGGGGCTGAAAAACTGTTTTTT | CASRDGQGAEKLFF
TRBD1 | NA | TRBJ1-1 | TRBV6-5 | TGTGCCAGCAGGAAACAGGGGGCGGACACTGAAGCTTTCTTT | CASRKQGADTEAFF
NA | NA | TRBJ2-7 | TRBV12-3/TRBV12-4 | TGTGCCAGCAGCGGCGTTGGGTCCTACGAGCAGTACTTC | CASSGVGSYEQYF
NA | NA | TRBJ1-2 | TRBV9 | TGTGCCAGCAGCGTAGCTTGGGGCGAGAGCTATGGCTACACCTTC | CASSVAWGESYGYTF
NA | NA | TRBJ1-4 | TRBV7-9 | TGTGCCAGCAGCAAGACAGCAACTAATGAAAAACTGTTTTTT | CASSKTATNEKLFF
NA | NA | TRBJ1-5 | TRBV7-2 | TGTGCCAGCAGCTTAACCGGGGAGTCCCATCAGCCCCAGCATTTT | CASSLTGESHQPQHF
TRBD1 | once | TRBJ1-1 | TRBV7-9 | TGTGCCAGCAGCTACAGGGGGGCGAGGGTGAACACTGAAGCTTTCTTT | CASSYRGARVNTEAFF
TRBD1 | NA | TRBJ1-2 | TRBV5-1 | TGCGCCAGCAGAACCACACCCGGGACAGCTAATGGCTACACCTTC | CASRTTPGTANGYTF
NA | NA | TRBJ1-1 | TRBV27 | TGTGCCAGCACCCCACGGGGCGGGACTGAAGCTTTCTTT | CASTPRGGTEAFF
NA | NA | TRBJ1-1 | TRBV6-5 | TGTGCCAGCAGTTACTCCTACGGGGGGAACACTGAAGCTTTCTTT | CASSYSYGGNTEAFF
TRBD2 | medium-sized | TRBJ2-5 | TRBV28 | TGTGCCAGCAGTTCCAGCGGGAGGGCCGGAAAGACCCAGTACTTC | CASSSSGRAGKTQYF
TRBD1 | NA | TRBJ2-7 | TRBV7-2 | TGTGCCAGCAGCAGGGACAGGGAGTACGAGCAGTACTTC | CASSRDREYEQYF
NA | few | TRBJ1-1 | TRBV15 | TGTGCCACCAGCAGAGATGGACAAAGGACTGAAGCTTTCTTT | CATSRDGQRTEAFF
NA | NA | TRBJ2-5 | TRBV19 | TGTGCCAGTAGTACCCTACAGGGCCAAGAGACCCAGTACTTC | CASSTLQGQETQYF
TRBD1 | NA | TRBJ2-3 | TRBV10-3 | TGTGCCATCAGTGAGGAGGACAGGGGGTGGGATACGCAGTATTTT | CAISEEDRGWDTQYF
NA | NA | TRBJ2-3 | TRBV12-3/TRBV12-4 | TGTGCCAGCAGCTCCGACTGGGTTACGCAGTATTTT | CASSSDWVTQYF
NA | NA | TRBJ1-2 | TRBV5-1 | TGCGCCAGCAGCTTGGGACCTGACTATGGCTACACCTTC | CASSLGPDYGYTF
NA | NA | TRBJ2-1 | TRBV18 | TGTGCCAGCTCACCACAGGCAGGGAACAATGAGCAGTTCTTC | CASSPQAGNNEQFF
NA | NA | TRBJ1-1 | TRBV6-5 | TGTGCCAGCAGTAGAAATGAAGCTTTCTTT | CASSRNEAFF
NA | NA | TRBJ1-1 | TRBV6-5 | TGTGCCAGCAGTTTTCGGGACGGCCGTTTATCTGAAGCTTTCTTT | CASSFRDGRLSEAFF
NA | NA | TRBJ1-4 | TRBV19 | TGTGCCAGCCACCTCCGGCGGGGGGGCAGAGAAAAACTGTTTTTT | CASHLRRGGREKLFF
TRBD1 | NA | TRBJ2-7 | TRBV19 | TGTGCCAGTAGTATGGGGACAGGGAAGAACGAGCAGTACTTC | CASSMGTGKNEQYF
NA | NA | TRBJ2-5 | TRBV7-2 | TGTGCCAGCAGCCGTAGCCTCCAAGAGACCCAGTACTTC | CASSRSLQETQYF
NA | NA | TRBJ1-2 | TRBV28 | TGTGCCAGCAGTTTAGATTTCCCGACCAACTATGGCTACACCTTC | CASSLDFPTNYGYTF
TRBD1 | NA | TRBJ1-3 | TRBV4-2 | TGTGCCAGCAGCCGGGACAGGGGTCGAGACACCATATATTTT | CASSRDRGRDTIYF
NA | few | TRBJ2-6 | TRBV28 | TGTGCCAGCAACGGCCGGGACGGAATCTCTGGGGCCAACGTCCTGACTTTC | CASNGRDGISGANVLTF
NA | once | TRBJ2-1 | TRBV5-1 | TGCGCCAGCAGCTTACCTCATGACAATGAGCAGTTCTTC | CASSLPHDNEQFF
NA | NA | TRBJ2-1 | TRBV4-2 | TGTGCCAGCAGCCACGATTTATTTGGTAGCTCCTACAATGAGCAGTTCTTC | CASSHDLFGSSYNEQFF
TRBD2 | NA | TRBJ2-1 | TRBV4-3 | TGCGCCAGCAGCCAAGATGCTAGCGGGTCCTACAATGAGCAGTTCTTC | CASSQDASGSYNEQFF
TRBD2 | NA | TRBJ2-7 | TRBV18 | TGTGCCAGCTCACCAAGACTAGCGGGAGAAACGGGCGAGCAGTACTTC | CASSPRLAGETGEQYF
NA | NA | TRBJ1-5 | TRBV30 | TGTGCCTGGAGTAGAGGACCGTGGGGTAGTCAGCCCCAGCATTTT | CAWSRGPWGSQPQHF
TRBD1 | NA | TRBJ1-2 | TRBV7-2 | TGTGCCAGCAGCCGGGGAGGGGGCTACTATGGCTACACCTTC | CASSRGGGYYGYTF
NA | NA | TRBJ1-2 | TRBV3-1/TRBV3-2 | TGTGCCAGCAGCCAAGACCCATCCAGTGATGGCTACACCTTC | CASSQDPSSDGYTF
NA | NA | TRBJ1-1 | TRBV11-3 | TGTGCCAGCAGCTTAGACACCCCCGACGGGCGATACGCCGAAGCTTTCTTT | CASSLDTPDGRYAEAFF
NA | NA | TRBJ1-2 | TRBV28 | TGTGCCAGCAGCCCAGCGGGGGCTGGCTATGGCTACACCTTC | CASSPAGAGYGYTF
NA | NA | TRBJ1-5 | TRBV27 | TGTGCCAGCAGTTTTGATAGGGACCAGCCCCAGCATTTT | CASSFDRDQPQHF
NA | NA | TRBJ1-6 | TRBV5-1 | TGCGCCAGCAGCTTGATACCCAGCTCCTATAATTCACCCCTCCACTTT | CASSLIPSSYNSPLHF
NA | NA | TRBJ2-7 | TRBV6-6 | TGTGCCAGCAGTCGATCTCGGGACATCTACGAGCAGTACTTC | CASSRSRDIYEQYF
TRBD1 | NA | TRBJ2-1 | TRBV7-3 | TGTGCCAGCAGCTTAAGCCCGACAGGGCTGGGTGAGCAGTTCTTC | CASSLSPTGLGEQFF
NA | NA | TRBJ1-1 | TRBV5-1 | TGCGCCAGCAACAGGGAGGAGAACACTGAAGCTTTCTTT | CASNREENTEAFF
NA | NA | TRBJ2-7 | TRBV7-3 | TGTGCCAGCAGCTTGGGGGGGCACTACGAGCAGTACTTC | CASSLGGHYEQYF
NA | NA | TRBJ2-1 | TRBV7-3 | TGTGCCAGCAGCCTGACGCCAGGAGAGCAGTTCTTC | CASSLTPGEQFF